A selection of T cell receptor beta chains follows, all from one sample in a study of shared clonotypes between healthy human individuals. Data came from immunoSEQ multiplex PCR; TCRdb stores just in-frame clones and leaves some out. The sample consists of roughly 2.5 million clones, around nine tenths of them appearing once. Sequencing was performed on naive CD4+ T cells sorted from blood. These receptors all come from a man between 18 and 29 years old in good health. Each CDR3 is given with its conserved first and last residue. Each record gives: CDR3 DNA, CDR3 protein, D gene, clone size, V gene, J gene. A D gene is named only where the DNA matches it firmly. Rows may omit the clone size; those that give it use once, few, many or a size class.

CDR3 DNA: TGCAGCGTGTCTCGAGGGGCCGGGGAGCTGTTTTTT
CDR3 protein: CSVSRGAGELFF
D gene: .
clone size: .
V gene: TRBV29-1
J gene: TRBJ2-2

CDR3 DNA: TGTGCCAGTACGCGGGCCAACCAAGAGACCCAGTACTTC
CDR3 protein: CASTRANQETQYF
D gene: .
clone size: .
V gene: TRBV28
J gene: TRBJ2-5

CDR3 DNA: TGTGCCTGGAGTTCTGACAGGGGCGGGGAGAGCAATCAGCCCCAGCATTTT
CDR3 protein: CAWSSDRGGESNQPQHF
D gene: TRBD1
clone size: .
V gene: TRBV30
J gene: TRBJ1-5

CDR3 DNA: TGTGCCAGCAGTCTTATACCGGGACAGGGGTGGGGAAACACCGGGGAGCTGTTTTTT
CDR3 protein: CASSLIPGQGWGNTGELFF
D gene: TRBD1
clone size: .
V gene: TRBV27
J gene: TRBJ2-2

CDR3 DNA: TGTGCCTGGACGGGAAGGTCAGGCTCTGGAAACACCATATATTTT
CDR3 protein: CAWTGRSGSGNTIYF
D gene: .
clone size: .
V gene: TRBV30
J gene: TRBJ1-3

CDR3 DNA: TGCGCCAGCAGCTTTAGCGGGGACTACGAGCAGTACTTC
CDR3 protein: CASSFSGDYEQYF
D gene: TRBD2
clone size: once
V gene: TRBV5-1
J gene: TRBJ2-7

CDR3 DNA: TGTGCCAGCAGGCTTAACGACCAGGGGGGAGGCTACACCTTC
CDR3 protein: CASRLNDQGGGYTF
D gene: TRBD1
clone size: .
V gene: TRBV7-9
J gene: TRBJ1-2

CDR3 DNA: TGTGCCAGCAGGCCGAATGCTGGGGCCAACGTCCTGACTTTC
CDR3 protein: CASRPNAGANVLTF
D gene: .
clone size: once
V gene: TRBV5-8
J gene: TRBJ2-6

CDR3 DNA: TGTGCCTGGAGACCCCCAGGGGGTGGTGTCCCTCACGAGCAGTACTTC
CDR3 protein: CAWRPPGGGVPHEQYF
D gene: TRBD1
clone size: .
V gene: TRBV30
J gene: TRBJ2-7

CDR3 DNA: TGTGCCAGCACCCTCAGGCGGCACCACTCTGGAAACACCATATATTTT
CDR3 protein: CASTLRRHHSGNTIYF
D gene: .
clone size: .
V gene: TRBV21-1
J gene: TRBJ1-3

CDR3 DNA: TGCGCCAGCAGCTCCATCACGGGGAAAAACAATGAGCAGTTCTTC
CDR3 protein: CASSSITGKNNEQFF
D gene: .
clone size: .
V gene: TRBV5-1
J gene: TRBJ2-1

CDR3 DNA: TGTGCCAGCAGCTTAGCCCAGGGGAATAATTCACCCCTCCACTTT
CDR3 protein: CASSLAQGNNSPLHF
D gene: .
clone size: few
V gene: TRBV7-8
J gene: TRBJ1-6

CDR3 DNA: TGTGCCAGCTCCGGGGACAGTCGAATGAACACTGAAGCTTTCTTT
CDR3 protein: CASSGDSRMNTEAFF
D gene: TRBD1
clone size: .
V gene: TRBV19
J gene: TRBJ1-1

CDR3 DNA: TGCGCCAGCAGGCGTACAGGGACGACTGGCGGGGAGCTGTTTTTT
CDR3 protein: CASRRTGTTGGELFF
D gene: .
clone size: .
V gene: TRBV4-1
J gene: TRBJ2-2

CDR3 DNA: TGTGCCAGCAGCTTTGGGGGACCTAGCACAGATACGCAGTATTTT
CDR3 protein: CASSFGGPSTDTQYF
D gene: .
clone size: .
V gene: TRBV11-2
J gene: TRBJ2-3

CDR3 DNA: TGCGCCAGCAGCCGACCGGGGCAGACCGCCTACGAGCAGTACTTC
CDR3 protein: CASSRPGQTAYEQYF
D gene: .
clone size: .
V gene: TRBV5-1
J gene: TRBJ2-7

CDR3 DNA: TGCGCCTGCGCCGGGGGACTTTACACCGGGGAGCTGTTTTTT
CDR3 protein: CACAGGLYTGELFF
D gene: .
clone size: .
V gene: TRBV5-1
J gene: TRBJ2-2

CDR3 DNA: TGTGCCAGCAGTGGGACAGCTTCCTCCTACGAGCAGTACTTC
CDR3 protein: CASSGTASSYEQYF
D gene: TRBD1
clone size: once
V gene: TRBV7-2
J gene: TRBJ2-7

CDR3 DNA: TGTGCCAGCAGCCACGGACAGGGGGTAGGGGAGACCCAGTACTTC
CDR3 protein: CASSHGQGVGETQYF
D gene: TRBD1
clone size: once
V gene: TRBV5-6
J gene: TRBJ2-5

CDR3 DNA: TGCGCCAGCAGCTTGGTTCCAGCGGGGAGTGCAGATACGCAGTATTTT
CDR3 protein: CASSLVPAGSADTQYF
D gene: TRBD2
clone size: .
V gene: TRBV5-1
J gene: TRBJ2-3

CDR3 DNA: TGTGCCAGCAGCACCCGAGCCAGCCCTGCCGAGCAGTACTTC
CDR3 protein: CASSTRASPAEQYF
D gene: .
clone size: .
V gene: TRBV7-9
J gene: TRBJ2-7

CDR3 DNA: TGCAGTGCCTTGATCAGCGGGAGTAGGTACGAGCAGTACTTC
CDR3 protein: CSALISGSRYEQYF
D gene: TRBD2
clone size: .
V gene: TRBV29-1
J gene: TRBJ2-7

CDR3 DNA: TGCGCCAGCAGCCAAGTATCGGTTAACACTGAAGCTTTCTTT
CDR3 protein: CASSQVSVNTEAFF
D gene: .
clone size: .
V gene: TRBV9
J gene: TRBJ1-1

CDR3 DNA: TGCGCCAGCAGCCAGACTAGCGGGGGAACCTACGAGCAGTACTTC
CDR3 protein: CASSQTSGGTYEQYF
D gene: TRBD2
clone size: .
V gene: TRBV5-1
J gene: TRBJ2-7

CDR3 DNA: TGTGCCAGCAGCTTATTCGGACTGATCTCCAATGAGCAGTTCTTC
CDR3 protein: CASSLFGLISNEQFF
D gene: .
clone size: .
V gene: TRBV5-4
J gene: TRBJ2-1

CDR3 DNA: TGTGCCAGCAGTTTCGTGGCAGTCTTTGAGCAGTACTTC
CDR3 protein: CASSFVAVFEQYF
D gene: .
clone size: .
V gene: TRBV28
J gene: TRBJ2-7

CDR3 DNA: TGCGCCAGCAGTCCCCTAGGGGGGCCACAGACCCAGTACTTC
CDR3 protein: CASSPLGGPQTQYF
D gene: .
clone size: .
V gene: TRBV5-1
J gene: TRBJ2-5